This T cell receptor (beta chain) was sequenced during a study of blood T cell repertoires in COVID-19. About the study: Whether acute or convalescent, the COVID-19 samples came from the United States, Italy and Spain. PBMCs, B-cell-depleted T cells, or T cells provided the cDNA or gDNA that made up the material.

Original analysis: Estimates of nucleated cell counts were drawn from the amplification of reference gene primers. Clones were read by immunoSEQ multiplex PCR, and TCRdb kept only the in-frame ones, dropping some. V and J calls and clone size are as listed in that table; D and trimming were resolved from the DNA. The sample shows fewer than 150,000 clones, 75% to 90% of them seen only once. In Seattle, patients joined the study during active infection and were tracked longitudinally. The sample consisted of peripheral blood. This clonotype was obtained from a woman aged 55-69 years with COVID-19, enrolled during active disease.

This CDR3 is CASSLVGGNSPLHF. The CDR3, as DNA: TGTGCCAGCAGCTTAGTAGGAGGTAATTCACCCCTCCACTTT. V is TRBV7-2 and J is TRBJ1-6; D not resolved. From germline, CDR1 is SGHTA and CDR2 FQGNSA. V was trimmed by 1 base and J by 6 bases, leaving 7 bases between them. This CDR3 has 14 amino acids. The full variable domain, in which reference TRBV7-2 and TRBJ1-6 provide the parts outside the CDR3, is GAGVSQSPSNKVTEKGKDVELRCDPISGHTALYWYRQSLGQGLEFLIYFQGNSAPDKSGLPSDRFSAERTGGSVSTLTIQRTQQEDSAVYLCASSLVGGNSPLHFGNGTRLTVT.